The 15 T cell receptor beta chains below were found in one sample sequenced in a study of Ad26.COV2.S vaccination and SARS-CoV-2 variants. Treatment defined: approximately 18 received Ad26.COV2.S at low or high dose, single or two shots; about 5 received placebo; per-sample allocation not given. On day 63 after the first injection, vaccine and placebo recipients gave samples. Libraries were prepared by immunoSEQ multiplex PCR; TCRdb keeps only in-frame clonotypes and omits some of them. The table has about 400,000 clones, roughly four fifths seen once; the top ten hold about 8%. The sample was peripheral blood, taken in a trial of Ad26.COV2.S vaccine versus placebo. The receptors derive from a person between 18 and 59 years old who received the Ad26.COV2.S COVID-19 vaccine or a placebo.

This clone occurred a few times. The V call is TRBV29-1, the J call TRBJ2-7, with a possible D match to TRBD1 (5 bases). The V and J ends lost 4 bases and 9 bases respectively, with 19 bases between them. Per germline, CDR1 SQVTM and CDR2 ANQGSEA. The CDR3 length is 13 residues. The CDR3 reads CSVAPVGQGMQYF. CDR3 in DNA: TGCAGCGTTGCCCCGGTGGGGCAGGGTATGCAGTACTTC.

This chain links TRBV5-8 with TRBJ2-1; TRBD1 might be the D (6 bases). The CDR3 contains 15 residues. V lost 0 bases to trimming and J lost 9 bases, with 16 bases between them. Per germline, CDR1 SGHTS and CDR2 YDEGEE. DNA of the CDR3: TGTGCCAGCAGCTTGGCCGGGACATCGGGGAGTGAGCAGTTCTTC. The encoded protein is CASSLAGTSGSEQFF. Supplemented by reference TRBV5-8 and TRBJ2-1, the full variable domain reads EAGVTQSPTHLIKTRGQQATLRCSPISGHTSVYWYQQALGLGLQFLLWYDEGEERNRGNFPPRFSGRQFPNYSSELNVNALELEDSALYLCASSLAGTSGSEQFFGPGTRLTVL.

The rearrangement links TRBV2 to TRBJ1-2; D perhaps matches TRBD1 (5 bases). The CDR3 totals 13 residues. The germline CDR1 and CDR2 sequences are SNHLY and FYNNEI. V shed 4 bases and J shed 7 bases, with 13 bases lying between them. As DNA, the CDR3 is TGTGCCAGCAGTGGAGGCAGGGCCCTTGGCTACACCTTC. It is translated as CASSGGRALGYTF.

This clone was picked up a small number of times. The chain employs TRBV11-2 and TRBJ2-5; D is possibly TRBD1 (5 bases). Germline V gives CDR1 SGHAT, CDR2 FQNNGV. V shed 4 bases and J shed 2 bases, with 8 bases lying between them. The CDR3 sequence is 13 residues long. The CDR3 is CASSSTVQETQYF. CDR3 bases: TGTGCCAGCAGCTCGACAGTTCAAGAGACCCAGTACTTC.

The rearrangement links TRBV7-9 to TRBJ2-1, with D possibly matching TRBD1 (5 bases). This CDR3 region has 12 residues. Germline V lookup: CDR1 SEHNR, CDR2 FQNEAQ (reference sequence). V was cut by 4 bases and J by 9 bases, with 10 bases left in between. Here the CDR3 DNA reads TGTGCCAGCAGCTCCGACAGTTTTGAGCAGTTCTTC. This gives the protein CASSSDSFEQFF.

V and J are TRBV30 and TRBJ2-6, with D uncertain. CDR3 length equals 15 residues. Trimming pared 0 bases from V and 0 bases from J, leaving 6 bases between. Germline CDR1 GTSNPN, CDR2 SVGIG (reference sequence). The CDR3 nucleotides read TGTGCCTGGAGTGTACAGCTCTCTGGGGCCAACGTCCTGACTTTC. Protein: CAWSVQLSGANVLTF.

The chain joins TRBV5-1 to TRBJ1-3; TRBD1 aligns across 7 bases. J lost 3 bases, V lost 5 bases, and 8 bases had no gene match. The V gene's germline CDR1 is SGHRS and CDR2 YFSETQ. This CDR3 comprises 15 residues. DNA of the CDR3: TGCGCCAGCAGGGGTCAACAGGGGATTGGAAACACCATATATTTT. This sequence encodes CASRGQQGIGNTIYF. The whole variable domain, filled in from reference TRBV5-1 and TRBJ1-3, reads KAGVTQTPRYLIKTRGQQVTLSCSPISGHRSVSWYQQTPGQGLQFLFEYFSETQRNKGNFPGRFSGRQFSNSRSEMNVSTLELGDSALYLCASRGQQGIGNTIYFGEGSWLTVV.

This clone was counted only a few times. The chain joins TRBV2 to TRBJ1-1; no clear D gene. The CDR3 contains 12 residues. The germline V gene has CDR1 SNHLY and CDR2 FYNNEI. Trimming took 7 bases from V and 3 from J, leaving 9 bases between them. The CDR3 DNA follows: TGTGCCAGCAACCTAGGCTACACTGAAGCTTTCTTT. It is translated as CASNLGYTEAFF.

V usage is TRBV3-1 (or the pseudogene TRBV3-2) and J usage is TRBJ1-1; D unclear. The germline V and J ends were trimmed by 4 bases and 4 bases, with 13 bases remaining between them. Germline assignment: CDR1 LGHDT and CDR2 YNNKEL (reference sequence). This CDR3 region has 14 residues. The CDR3 loop is CASSPPITPTEAFF. In DNA form, the CDR3 reads TGTGCCAGCAGCCCCCCGATCACTCCCACTGAAGCTTTCTTT.

This chain joins TRBV10-3 and TRBJ2-1; TRBD2 is a possible D gene (5 bases). The V end lost 10 bases, the J end lost 5 bases, and 18 bases lay between the germline ends. The CDR3 extends over 14 amino acids. Germline V gene lookup returns CDR1 ENHRY and CDR2 SYGVKD. CDR3 nucleotides: TGTGCCAGCAACCCAAGCCCACTAGACAATGAGCAGTTCTTC. Amino acid sequence: CASNPSPLDNEQFF.

J is TRBJ1-2 and V is TRBV27; the match to TRBD1 covers 8 bases. CDR1 and CDR2 (germline): MNHEY, SMNVEV (reference sequence). V shed 3 bases, J shed 0 bases, and the junction held 6 bases outside the gene matches. This CDR3 is built from 16 residues. CDR3 loop: CASSFRQGTTNYGYTF. In DNA form, the CDR3 reads TGTGCCAGCAGTTTTCGACAGGGGACCACTAACTATGGCTACACCTTC.

This clone was seen a single time. The chain has TRBV27 and TRBJ2-2; 11 bases are shared with TRBD2. With V trimmed by 5 bases and J by 6 bases, 11 bases remained unmatched. The CDR3 is 17 amino acids. Germline V gene sequence: CDR1 MNHEY, CDR2 SMNVEV (reference sequence). The CDR3 DNA sequence: TGTGCCAGCAGTCCGATTTTAGCGGGGGGGCCCGCCGGGGAGCTGTTTTTT. It yields the protein CASSPILAGGPAGELFF.

This clone was recorded only once. The CDR3 DNA reads TGTGCCAGCAGCTTCGGGGAGCTCAGCTCCTACGAGCAGTACTTC. This encodes CASSFGELSSYEQYF. The chain combines TRBV13 with TRBJ2-7; D may be TRBD2 (5 bases). Trimming took off 3 bases at V and 0 bases at J, with 12 bases between the two ends. Germline values: CDR1 PRHDT, CDR2 FYEKMQ (reference sequence). The CDR3 consists of 15 residues. Full variable domain (rest looked up from reference TRBV13 and TRBJ2-7): AAGVIQSPRHLIKEKRETATLKCYPIPRHDTVYWYQQGPGQDPQFLISFYEKMQSDKGSIPDRFSAQQFSDYHSELNMSSLELGDSALYFCASSFGELSSYEQYFGPGTRLTVT.

In this sample, this clone turned up once. V is TRBV30 and J is TRBJ1-1, with TRBD1 as a possible D gene (5 bases). Germline loops: CDR1 GTSNPN, CDR2 SVGIG (reference sequence). Trimming pared 0 bases from V and 1 base from J, leaving 12 bases between. The CDR3 loop spans 15 amino acids. The chain's CDR3 is CAWSVMGTSNTEAFF. Written as DNA, the CDR3 is TGTGCCTGGAGTGTAATGGGGACCTCGAACACTGAAGCTTTCTTT. The whole variable domain, remainder taken from reference TRBV30 and TRBJ1-1, is SQTIHQWPATLVQPVGSPLSLECTVEGTSNPNLYWYRQAAGRGLQLLFYSVGIGQISSEVPQNLSASRPQDRQFILSSKKLLLSDSGFYLCAWSVMGTSNTEAFFGQGTRLTVV.

The J gene is TRBJ1-1, the V gene TRBV7-6, with a weak D call TRBD1 (5 bases). The CDR3 runs to 16 residues. Deletions cut 8 bases from V and 1 base from J, with 20 bases between. CDR1 is SGHVS, CDR2 FNYEAQ, per germline. The CDR3 here is CASVPRAADGNTEAFF. In nucleotides, the CDR3 is TGTGCCAGCGTCCCCAGGGCGGCCGATGGGAACACTGAAGCTTTCTTT.